In this sample, the clone carrying this TCR beta chain turned up many times. This CDR3 is built from 15 residues. The ends lost 3 bases at V and 3 bases at J; junction bases unmatched: 4. The germline V gene has CDR1 ENHRY and CDR2 SYGVKD. TCRdb processed the 5' RACE reads anew with MiXCR; each CDR3 protein has one entry. The sample yields under 300,000 distinct CDR3 sequences, roughly 8% seen once. This specimen comes from a study of identical twins. These data were also reused for a study on yellow fever vaccine responses in identical twins.

The sequence was obtained from a woman aged 18-29 years in good health. Material: CD8+ T cells sorted from blood. The chain joins TRBV10-3 to TRBJ2-5, with TRBD2 matching over 10 bases. The CDR3 DNA follows: TGTGCCATCAGTGAAGATAGCGGGAGGAAAGAGACCCAGTACTTC. It codes for CAISEDSGRKETQYF.